These 7 T cell receptor beta chains were sequenced from one sample in a study of Ad26.COV2.S vaccination and SARS-CoV-2 variants. Treatment: 19 received Ad26.COV2.S at low or high dose, single or two shots; 5 received placebo; per-sample allocation not given. Sampling was done on day 63 after the first vaccine or placebo injection. This table comes from immunoSEQ multiplex PCR, and its TCRdb copy is limited to in-frame clones, with some not included. The sample shows fewer than 900,000 clones, roughly 90% of them seen only once. Sequenced material: peripheral blood, taken in a trial of Ad26.COV2.S vaccine versus placebo. All receptors derive from a person aged 18-65 years who received the Ad26.COV2.S COVID-19 vaccine or a placebo.

The V call is TRBV5-8, the J call TRBJ1-5; D is unresolved. This CDR3 spans 13 amino acids. Germline V gives CDR1 SGHTS, CDR2 YDEGEE. V lost 5 bases to trimming and J lost 3 bases, with 9 bases between them. Written as DNA, the CDR3 is TGTGCCAGCAGGACCCAACCCAATCAGCCCCAGCATTTT. Its protein product is CASRTQPNQPQHF.

This clone was found a few times. V gene TRBV6-5 combines with J gene TRBJ1-2; D is unclear. V lost 0 bases and J lost 7, with 9 bases in between. Germline loops: CDR1 MNHEY, CDR2 SVGAGI. The CDR3 is 13 amino acids. The CDR3 protein is CASSYSRAGGYTF. CDR3 DNA: TGTGCCAGCAGTTACTCCCGGGCTGGTGGCTACACCTTC.

In its sample, this clone was seen once. This sequence joins TRBV2 and TRBJ2-5; 9 bases fit TRBD1. Germline CDR1 is SNHLY and CDR2 is FYNNEI. J was trimmed by 5 bases and V by 6 bases; bases with no gene match: 7. The length of the CDR3 is 14 residues. CDR3 nucleotide sequence: TGTGCCAGCAGCGTTAGACAGGGGGTTGAGACCCAGTACTTC. Protein product: CASSVRQGVETQYF.

A single count supports this clone. The rearrangement links TRBV14 to TRBJ2-3, with a possible D match to TRBD1 (5 bases). Germline V gene lookup returns CDR1 SGHDN and CDR2 FVKESK. The V end was cut by 6 bases, the J end by 3 bases, with 10 bases between. CDR3 length equals 13 residues. The chain's CDR3 is CASRGQGTDTQYF. The DNA of the CDR3 is TGTGCCAGCAGAGGCCAGGGAACAGATACGCAGTATTTT.

V usage is TRBV27 and J usage is TRBJ2-5, with 7 bases lining up with TRBD2. Trimming removed 5 bases from V and 5 bases from J; junction bases left unmatched: 11. Germline CDR1 reads MNHEY; CDR2 reads SMNVEV (reference sequence). The CDR3 loop spans 15 amino acids. As DNA, the CDR3 is TGTGCCAGCAGTCCGTTTCGGGCGGGGGTGGAGACCCAGTACTTC. Translation: CASSPFRAGVETQYF.

This clone came up a few times. The chain carries TRBV10-2 and TRBJ2-7, with D possibly being TRBD1 or TRBD2 (6 bases each). CDR3 length: 14 amino acids. Trimming left V 8 bases short and J 4 bases short, with 18 bases between. From germline, CDR1 is WSHSY and CDR2 SAAADI. CDR3 in DNA: TGCGCCAGCCACGAGGGGGGATCGACGTACGAGCAGTACTTC. Its protein product is CASHEGGSTYEQYF.

The chain recombines TRBV19 with TRBJ2-7, with D hard to call. V shed 3 bases and J shed 2 bases, with 8 bases lying between them. Germline V gene data show CDR1 as LNHDA and CDR2 as SQIVND (reference sequence). This CDR3 is built from 13 residues. CDR3 in DNA: TGTGCCAGTAGTATCGCAGTCGCCTACGAGCAGTACTTC. Translation gives CASSIAVAYEQYF.